Here is one TCR beta chain with its context. Sequenced by immunoSEQ multiplex PCR; TCRdb stores in-frame clones only, minus some. The sample has 180,000 or so clones; approximately 90% are singletons. The sample belongs to a study of blood T cell repertoires in COVID-19. V lost 4 bases and J 8 bases, leaving 12 bases between the germline ends. CDR1 and CDR2 (germline): SGHDN, FVKESK. The CDR3 is 13 amino acids. This receptor was obtained from a woman in her twenties or thirties with acute or convalescent COVID-19. J is TRBJ2-1 and V is TRBV14, with a tentative D call TRBD1 (5 bases). Sequenced sample: peripheral blood. The CDR3 loop reads CASSRPVGHEQFF. The CDR3 DNA follows: TGTGCCAGCAGCCGTCCTGTGGGGCATGAGCAGTTCTTC.